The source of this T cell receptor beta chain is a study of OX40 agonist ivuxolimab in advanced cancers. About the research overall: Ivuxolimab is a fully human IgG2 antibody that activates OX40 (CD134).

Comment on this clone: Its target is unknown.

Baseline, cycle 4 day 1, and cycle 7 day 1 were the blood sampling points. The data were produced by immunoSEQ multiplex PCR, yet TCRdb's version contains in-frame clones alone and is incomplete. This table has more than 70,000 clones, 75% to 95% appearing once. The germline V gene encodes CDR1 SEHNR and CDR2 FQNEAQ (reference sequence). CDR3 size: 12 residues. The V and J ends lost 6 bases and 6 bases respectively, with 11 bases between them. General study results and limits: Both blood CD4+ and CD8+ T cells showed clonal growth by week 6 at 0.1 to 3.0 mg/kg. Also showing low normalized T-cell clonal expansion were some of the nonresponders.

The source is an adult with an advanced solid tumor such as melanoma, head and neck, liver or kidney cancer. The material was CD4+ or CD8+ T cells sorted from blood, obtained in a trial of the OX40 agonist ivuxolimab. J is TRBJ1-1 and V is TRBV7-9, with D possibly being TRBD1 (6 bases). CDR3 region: CASRRQDSEAFF. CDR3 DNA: TGTGCCAGCAGAAGACAGGATTCTGAAGCTTTCTTT. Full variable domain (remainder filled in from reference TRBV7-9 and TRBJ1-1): DTGVSQNPRHKITKRGQNVTFRCDPISEHNRLYWYRQTLGQGPEFLTYFQNEAQLEKSRLLSDRFSAERPKGSFSTLEIQRTEQGDSAMYLCASRRQDSEAFFGQGTRLTVV.